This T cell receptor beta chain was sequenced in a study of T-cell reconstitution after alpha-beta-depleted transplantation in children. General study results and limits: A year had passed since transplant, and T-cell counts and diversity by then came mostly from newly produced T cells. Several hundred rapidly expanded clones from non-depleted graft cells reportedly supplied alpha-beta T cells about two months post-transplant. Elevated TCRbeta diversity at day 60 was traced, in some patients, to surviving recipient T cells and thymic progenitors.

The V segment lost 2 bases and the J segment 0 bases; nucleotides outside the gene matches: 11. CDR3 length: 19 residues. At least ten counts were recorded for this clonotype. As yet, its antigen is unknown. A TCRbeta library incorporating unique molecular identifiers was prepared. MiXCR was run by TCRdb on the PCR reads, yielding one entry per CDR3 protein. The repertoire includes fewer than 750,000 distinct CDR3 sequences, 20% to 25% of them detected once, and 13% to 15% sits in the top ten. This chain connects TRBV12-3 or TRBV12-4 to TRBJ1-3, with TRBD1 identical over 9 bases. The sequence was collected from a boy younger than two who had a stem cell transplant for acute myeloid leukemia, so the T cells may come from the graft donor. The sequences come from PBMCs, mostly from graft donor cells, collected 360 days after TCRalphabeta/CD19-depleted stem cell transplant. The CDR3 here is CASSLNRDREGRSGNTIYF. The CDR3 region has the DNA TGTGCCAGCAGTTTAAACCGGGACAGGGAGGGACGCTCTGGAAACACCATATATTTT.